This TCR beta chain derives from a study of T-cell reconstitution after alpha-beta-depleted transplantation in children. This clonotype was seen only a few times. Preparation of the TCRbeta library used unique molecular identifiers. One entry per CDR3 protein, called by TCRdb with MiXCR from the PCR reads. The sample holds about 360,000 distinct CDR3 sequences, 13% seen once. This CDR3 is built from 13 residues. Trimming left V 3 bases short and J 3 bases short, with 9 bases between. The germline V gene has CDR1 SGDLS and CDR2 YYNGEE. The sample was PBMCs, taken from the stem cell graft. The sequence came from a human donor who donated a stem cell graft to a child with Fanconi anemia. The chain couples TRBV9 to TRBJ1-2, with D tentatively TRBD1 (5 bases). The CDR3 DNA reads as TGTGCCAGCAGCGGCGGGGCCCACTATGGCTACACCTTC. Translated: CASSGGAHYGYTF.